This TCR beta chain was retrieved from a study of blood T cell repertoires in COVID-19. Germline loops: CDR1 SQVTM, CDR2 ANQGSEA. CDR3 length: 16 amino acids. Between the trimmed V and J ends, which lost 0 bases and 0 bases, there was a span of 13 bases. The data were produced by immunoSEQ multiplex PCR, yet TCRdb's version contains in-frame clones alone and is incomplete. The table has about 210,000 clones, 92% seen once; the top ten hold around 1.2%. The receptor comes from a man aged 30-40 years with acute or convalescent COVID-19. The specimen was peripheral blood. This chain joins TRBV29-1 and TRBJ2-3, with D unclear. This chain's CDR3 is CSVEDRLKRSTDTQYF. DNA for the CDR3: TGCAGCGTTGAAGATCGCCTAAAGCGTAGCACAGATACGCAGTATTTT.